This T cell receptor (beta chain) was observed in a study of Graves' ophthalmopathy and Graves' hyperthyroidism. Study summary: In this cohort's terms, stable hyperthyroidism meant no ophthalmopathy by 18 months of follow-up.

Using RNA transcripts, the TCR beta CDR3 regions were amplified. An opening RT-PCR round employed HTBI primers and preceded a second-round multiplex PCR. TCRdb itself ran the multiplex PCR reads through MiXCR, one entry per CDR3 protein. The sample consists of roughly 1.1 million distinct CDR3 sequences, less than 45% of them appearing once. This CDR3 comprises 14 residues. The V end was cut by 5 bases, the J end by 4 bases, with 14 bases between. CDR1 and CDR2 (germline): SGHVS, FQNEAQ. This clonotype was detected ten times or more. Excluded were patients with other autoimmune diseases, uncontrolled infections, pregnancy or lactation.

The clonotype was recovered from an adult man with Graves' hyperthyroidism. The chain combines TRBV7-8 with TRBJ1-1; weak D call: TRBD1 (6 bases). Sequencing was done on a sample of peripheral blood or thyroid tissue (not recorded which). The CDR3 spells CASSPGRGGTEAFF. CDR3 sequence (DNA): TGTGCCAGCAGCCCCGGAAGGGGGGGCACTGAAGCTTTCTTT.